This passage covers 27 T cell receptor beta chains from one sample sequenced in a study of T cell clonality in common variable immunodeficiency. Notes on the study in general: Common variable immunodeficiency TCR beta sequences reportedly had fewer deletions and N-nucleotide insertions.

Their recognized antigens are unknown. Repertoires were generated with immunoSEQ multiplex PCR, while TCRdb's copy carries only in-frame clones and drops some. The record shows around 40,000 clones for this sample, with no singletons present. Sequencing was performed on peripheral blood mononuclear cells. The receptors derive from a human donor with common variable immunodeficiency.

This clone was seen at least ten times. The read falls 3 residues short of the CDR3 end, and the missing part is taken from the germline J gene. The chain is built from TRBV10-3 and TRBJ2-2, with D perhaps matching TRBD1 (6 bases). V lost 3 bases, J lost 6 bases, and 11 bases lay in between. Germline V CDR1 and CDR2: ENHRY, SYGVKD. The CDR3 contains 14 residues. CDR3: CAISDRGDAGELFF. Partial CDR3 DNA: TGTGCCATCAGTGACAGGGGTGATGCCGGGGAG.

This clone was seen repeatedly, ten times or more. Sequencing ends 3 residues short of the CDR3 end; the germline J gene provides the rest. The rearrangement links TRBV7-8 to TRBJ1-2, with 9 bases identical to TRBD1. The germline CDR1 and CDR2 sequences are SGHVS and FQNEAQ. The length of the CDR3 is 14 residues. CDR3 DNA, as far as it was read: TGTGCCAGCAGCGGTATCGTACAGGGGGCCGGC. This sequence encodes CASSGIVQGAG. The whole CDR3 region reads CASSGIVQGAGYTF.

In its sample, this clone was seen many times. Coverage ceases 3 residues before the CDR3 finishes, and the germline J gene fills in the end. The chain uses TRBV20-1 and TRBJ2-3; 14 bases line up with TRBD2. V lost 5 bases and J lost 2; bases outside the gene matches: 3. The CDR3 runs 15 residues. Per germline, CDR1 DFQATT and CDR2 SNEGSKA (reference sequence). The covered CDR3 bases are TGCAGTGCTGGGACTAGCGGGAGTTTCACAGATACG. Its protein is CSAGTSGSFTDT. The entire CDR3 is CSAGTSGSFTDTQYF.

This clone was seen repeatedly, ten times or more. From the germline J gene comes the end of the CDR3, since the read stops 3 residues before it. The rearrangement links TRBV5-1 to TRBJ1-2; TRBD1 agrees at 7 bases. Germline V gene lookup returns CDR1 SGHRS and CDR2 YFSETQ. The CDR3 is 15 amino acids. The CDR3 bases that were read are TGCGCCAGCAGCTTGGGCCTGACAGGGTTGAACGGC. Its translation is CASSLGLTGLNG. The entire CDR3 reads CASSLGLTGLNGYTF.

This clone has a handful of counts. Read data end 3 residues before the CDR3 end; the end is taken from the germline J gene. The chain is built from TRBV7-8 and TRBJ2-5, with TRBD2 identical over 7 bases. Germline V gives CDR1 SGHVS, CDR2 FQNEAQ. The CDR3 spans 14 residues. V lost 2 bases and J lost 2; bases outside the gene matches: 2. The CDR3 sequence is CASSLIGGQETQYF. Partial CDR3 DNA: TGTGCCAGCAGCTTAATCGGGGGGCAAGAGACC.

This clone showed up many times. The CDR3 extends 3 residues past the end of the read, so its final part is completed from the germline J gene. The rearrangement links TRBV30 to TRBJ1-6; 9 bases match TRBD1. The CDR3 spans 14 residues. The V gene's germline CDR1 is GTSNPN and CDR2 SVGIG (reference sequence). The J segment lost 9 bases and the V segment lost 2 bases, leaving 5 bases of the junction unmatched. The CDR3 bases that were read are TGTGCCTGGAGTAAACAGACAGGGGGTTCACCC. Protein: CAWSKQTGGSP. The complete CDR3 reads CAWSKQTGGSPLHF.

This clone came up many times. The sequenced fragment ends 3 residues before the CDR3 boundary, so the rest is inferred from the germline J gene. J is TRBJ2-3 and V is TRBV5-1; 9 bases agree with TRBD1. J gave up 2 bases and V 3 bases, and 4 bases lay outside the gene matches. CDR1 SGHRS and CDR2 YFSETQ come from the germline V gene. The CDR3 runs 15 residues. The covered CDR3 bases are TGCGCCAGCAGCTCCGGGACAGGGATCACAGATACG. It specifies CASSSGTGITDT. The CDR3, in full, reads CASSSGTGITDTQYF.

This clone was picked up many times. The sequenced CDR3 bases are TGCAGCTCCCGGACAGGGGGGAACTATGGC. Translating gives CSSRTGGNYG. In full, the CDR3 is CSSRTGGNYGYTF. This chain links TRBV29-1 with TRBJ1-2; 10 bases fit TRBD1. The read stops 3 residues short of the end of the CDR3; the missing end is completed from the germline J gene. The CDR3 is made up of 13 amino acids. V was pared by 8 bases and J by 2 bases, with 5 bases of the junction left unmatched. Looked up from germline, CDR1 is SQVTM and CDR2 is ANQGSEA.

This clone has only a few counts. The read falls 3 residues short of the CDR3 end, and the missing part is taken from the germline J gene. J is TRBJ2-5 and V is TRBV5-1, with D unresolved. The CDR3 loop spans 14 amino acids. The germline V and J ends were trimmed by 3 bases and 3 bases, with 12 bases remaining between them. Germline assignment: CDR1 SGHRS and CDR2 YFSETQ. The CDR3 loop reads CASSYWAPEETQYF. CDR3 DNA (partial): TGCGCCAGCAGCTACTGGGCGCCTGAAGAGACC.

This clone was seen ten or more times. The read finishes 3 residues shy of the CDR3 end, and the germline J gene is used to complete it. The rearrangement joins TRBV20-1 to TRBJ1-1, with D hard to call. This CDR3 contains 11 residues. CDR1 and CDR2 (germline): DFQATT, SNEGSKA (reference sequence). The sequenced part of the CDR3 DNA is TGCAGTGCTAGCGAGCATCGAGAA. Translation: CSASEHRE. The full CDR3 sequence reads CSASEHREAFF.

CDR3 DNA, as far as it was read: TGTGCCAGCACCGGGACAGCCTACGAG. Translating gives CASTGTAYE. The full CDR3 sequence reads CASTGTAYEQYF. The chain couples TRBV5-5 to TRBJ2-7; TRBD1 matches at 7 bases. Sequencing ends 3 residues short of the CDR3 end; the germline J gene provides the rest. The CDR3 spans 12 residues. CDR1 is SGHKS, CDR2 YYEKEE, per germline (reference sequence). Trimming at V came to 6 bases and at J to 2 bases, leaving 2 bases not matched to a gene.

The table lists this clone with a few counts. CDR3 loop: CASTQQRSGGAGELFF. The CDR3 bases that were read are TGTGCCAGTACCCAACAACGCTCGGGGGGAGCCGGGGAG. The gene calls are TRBV19 and TRBJ2-2; TRBD2 aligns across 7 bases. The read gets to within 3 residues of the CDR3 end, and the germline J gene fills in the rest. The CDR3 has 16 amino acids. With V trimmed by 7 bases and J by 6 bases, 14 bases remained unmatched. Per the germline V gene, CDR1 is LNHDA and CDR2 is SQIVND (reference sequence).

As regards this clone: The observed sequence ends 3 residues before the CDR3 terminus, with the missing tail filled in from the germline J gene. The rearrangement joins TRBV20-1 to TRBJ2-5; D is perhaps TRBD2 (5 bases). In germline, CDR1 is DFQATT, CDR2 SNEGSKA (reference sequence). The CDR3 sequence is 13 residues long. Trimming shortened V by 6 bases and J by 5 bases, and 16 bases separated the two germline ends. The CDR3 loop reads CSARASGLETQYF. Partial CDR3 DNA: TGCAGTGCCCGGGCCAGCGGTCTGGAGACC.

This clone was recorded at least ten times. Read coverage stops 3 residues before the CDR3 terminus; the germline J gene supplies the remainder. The chain is built from TRBV19 and TRBJ2-1, with a tentative D call TRBD2 (5 bases). Trimming stripped 7 bases from V and 8 bases from J, with 12 bases between. CDR1 and CDR2 (germline): LNHDA, SQIVND (reference sequence). This CDR3 contains 12 residues. The CDR3 DNA, read in part, is TGTGCCAGTAACCGGGGTGACTATGAG. Translation: CASNRGDYE. The entire CDR3 protein reads CASNRGDYEQFF.

In its sample, this clone was seen many times. The read falls 3 residues short of the CDR3 end, and the missing part is taken from the germline J gene. The gene calls are TRBV2 and TRBJ2-5; TRBD1 matches 9 bases. The V segment lost 7 bases and the J segment 5 bases; nucleotides outside the gene matches: 11. CDR3 length equals 15 residues. Germline V gives CDR1 SNHLY, CDR2 FYNNEI. CDR3 residues: CASMRKTGGVETQYF. CDR3 bases read: TGTGCCAGCATGAGAAAGACAGGGGGTGTGGAGACC.

This clone was detected only a few times. The read ends 3 residues shy of where the CDR3 ends; the end is completed using the germline J gene. The chain links TRBV5-1 to TRBJ2-1, with 9 bases fitting TRBD1. V was clipped by 0 bases and J by 4 bases; unmatched bases: 5. CDR1 SGHRS and CDR2 YFSETQ come from the germline V gene. CDR3 size: 16 residues. The chain's CDR3 is CASSLGPGTGYNEQFF. CDR3 DNA, as far as it was read: TGCGCCAGCAGCTTGGGTCCCGGGACAGGGTACAATGAG. The full variable domain, with the rest looked up from reference TRBV5-1 and TRBJ2-1, is KAGVTQTPRYLIKTRGQQVTLSCSPISGHRSVSWYQQTPGQGLQFLFEYFSETQRNKGNFPGRFSGRQFSNSRSEMNVSTLELGDSALYLCASSLGPGTGYNEQFFGPGTRLTVL.

To note about this clone: The read ends 3 residues early relative to the CDR3; the germline J gene fills the gap. This rearrangement joins TRBV7-2 to TRBJ1-5, with a possible D match to TRBD1 (5 bases). CDR1 is SGHTA, CDR2 FQGNSA, per germline. V was shortened by 0 bases and J by 0 bases, with 15 bases between the two germline ends. The CDR3 extends over 18 amino acids. The CDR3 is CASSLAPTGGNSNQPQHF. The CDR3 bases that were read are TGTGCCAGCAGCTTAGCCCCCACGGGGGGAAATAGCAATCAGCCC.

This clone was recorded at least ten times. Coverage ceases 3 residues before the CDR3 finishes, and the germline J gene fills in the end. V is TRBV29-1 and J is TRBJ1-1; no reliable D call. The CDR3 runs to 20 residues. V was cut by 0 bases and J by 0 bases, with 26 bases left in between. Per the germline V gene, CDR1 is SQVTM and CDR2 is ANQGSEA. CDR3 region: CSVEESPLPTARLMNTEAFF. The DNA read from the CDR3 is TGCAGCGTTGAAGAATCCCCGCTCCCCACAGCCAGACTAATGAACACTGAA. The variable domain in full, completed from reference TRBV29-1 and TRBJ1-1, reads SAVISQKPSRDICQRGTSLTIQCQVDSQVTMMFWYRQQPGQSLTLIATANQGSEATYESGFVIDKFPISRPNLTFSTLTVSNMSPEDSSIYLCSVEESPLPTARLMNTEAFFGQGTRLTVV.

A word on this clone: The CDR3 extends 3 residues past the end of the read, so its final part is completed from the germline J gene. The V gene is TRBV19, the J gene TRBJ2-1, with D perhaps TRBD2 (6 bases). Germline lookup yields CDR1 LNHDA and CDR2 SQIVND (reference sequence). The CDR3 is 14 residues long. Trimming removed 5 bases at V and 6 bases at J, with 14 bases between. Partial CDR3 DNA: TGTGCCAGTAGTGGGGACTTTAAGGTCAATGAG. This gives the protein CASSGDFKVNE. The whole CDR3 sequence reads CASSGDFKVNEQFF.

The table lists this clone with many counts. The CDR3 goes on 3 residues after the read ends, and that part is filled in from the germline J gene. J is TRBJ2-1 and V is TRBV20-1, with a possible D match to TRBD2 (5 bases). Deletions cut 4 bases from V and 3 bases from J, with 7 bases between. CDR3 size: 12 residues. The germline CDR1 and CDR2 sequences are DFQATT and SNEGSKA (reference sequence). Incomplete CDR3 DNA: TGCAGTGCTAAACTAGACTACAATGAG. Translated, it gives CSAKLDYNE. The whole CDR3 is CSAKLDYNEQFF.

The sample holds many counts of this clone. Partial CDR3 DNA: TGTGCCAGCAGCCAAACCTACAATGAG. This encodes CASSQTYNE. The CDR3 as a whole reads CASSQTYNEQFF. The chain is built from TRBV7-2 and TRBJ2-1; D remains ambiguous. The read falls 3 residues short of the CDR3 end, and the missing part is taken from the germline J gene. The CDR3 runs 12 residues. Looked up from germline, CDR1 is SGHTA and CDR2 is FQGNSA. Trimming stripped 5 bases from V and 2 bases from J, with 4 bases between.

For this clone: The read falls 3 residues short of the CDR3 end, and the missing part is taken from the germline J gene. V is TRBV19 and J is TRBJ1-1, with D tentatively TRBD1 (5 bases). CDR3 length: 13 amino acids. Germline CDR1 reads LNHDA; CDR2 reads SQIVND (reference sequence). The V end lost 7 bases, the J end lost 3 bases, and 12 bases lay between the germline ends. The CDR3 is CASKWGEYTEAFF. The CDR3 bases that were read are TGTGCCAGTAAGTGGGGGGAATACACTGAA.

This clone has ten or more counts. The CDR3 end lies 3 residues beyond the end of the read and is filled in from the germline J gene. This chain uses TRBV5-1 with TRBJ1-1; D is perhaps TRBD1 (5 bases). The CDR3 consists of 17 residues. V lost 0 bases and J lost 4, with 19 bases in between. The germline CDR1 and CDR2 sequences are SGHRS and YFSETQ. The CDR3 region is CASSLAGQGAGSTEAFF. CDR3 DNA (partial): TGCGCCAGCAGCTTGGCCGGCCAAGGGGCGGGGAGCACTGAA.

Comment on this clone: The CDR3 goes on 3 residues after the read ends, and that part is filled in from the germline J gene. The rearrangement links TRBV7-6 to TRBJ2-1, with 10 bases matching TRBD2. V was pared by 1 base and J by 5 bases, with 5 bases of the junction left unmatched. The CDR3 has 16 residues. The germline V gene encodes CDR1 SGHVS and CDR2 FNYEAQ. The CDR3 bases that were read are TGTGCCAGCAGCTTAGTCGGCCTAGCGGGGGACAATGAG. Translated, it gives CASSLVGLAGDNE. In full, the CDR3 reads CASSLVGLAGDNEQFF.

Details on this clone: The read stops 3 residues short of the end of the CDR3; the missing end is completed from the germline J gene. This sequence joins TRBV19 and TRBJ1-5; D is unclear. V was pared by 4 bases and J by 7 bases, with 11 bases between. The CDR3 has 13 amino acids. From germline, CDR1 is LNHDA and CDR2 SQIVND (reference sequence). CDR3 residues: CASSTEMRQPQHF. The covered CDR3 bases are TGTGCCAGTAGTACCGAAATGAGGCAGCCC.

This clone was recorded at least ten times. The missing CDR3 end, 3 residues past where the read stops, is filled in from the germline J gene. This chain uses TRBV4-1 with TRBJ2-1, with unresolved D. Germline CDR1 MGHRA, CDR2 YSYEKL. The length of the CDR3 is 14 residues. V was cut by 1 base and J by 7 bases, with 11 bases left in between. The part of the CDR3 DNA that was read is TGCGCCAGCAGCCAAGGTCTACTCGTTAATGAG. Residues: CASSQGLLVNE. The complete CDR3 protein is CASSQGLLVNEQFF.

The sample holds many counts of this clone. The CDR3 extends 3 residues past the end of the read, so its final part is completed from the germline J gene. V usage is TRBV5-1 and J usage is TRBJ2-1, with D perhaps matching TRBD1 (6 bases). Germline V gene data show CDR1 as SGHRS and CDR2 as YFSETQ. The V end lost 7 bases, the J end lost 6 bases, and 14 bases lay between the germline ends. There are 13 residues in the CDR3. The sequenced part of the CDR3 DNA is TGCGCCAGCGGCCGTGGGGACACCAATGAG. It yields the protein CASGRGDTNE. The entire CDR3 protein reads CASGRGDTNEQFF.